Below are 30 T cell receptor beta chains sequenced from a single sample in a study of blood T cell repertoires in COVID-19. Sequencing used immunoSEQ multiplex PCR; TCRdb keeps in-frame clones, though not all of them. The sample has some 330,000 clones, less than 90% seen once. The sequenced material came from PBMCs or T cells enriched from blood (not recorded which). Receptors were obtained from a woman between 50 and 59 years old who had recovered from COVID-19.

The chain joins TRBV11-3 to TRBJ2-1; a possible D gene is TRBD2 (7 bases). The CDR3 has 15 residues. Germline CDR1 SGHNT, CDR2 YENEEA. V was shortened by 1 base and J by 5 bases, with 12 bases between the two germline ends. This CDR3 is CASSLVGGLDNEQFF. The CDR3 DNA is TGTGCCAGCAGCTTAGTGGGGGGGCTTGACAATGAGCAGTTCTTC.

The chain uses TRBV4-3 and TRBJ2-3; perhaps TRBD2 as D (5 bases). Germline V lookup: CDR1 LGHNA, CDR2 YSLEER. V was cut by 0 bases and J by 6 bases, with 13 bases left in between. The CDR3 is 15 amino acids. The CDR3 region has the DNA TGCGCCAGCAGCCAAGATACCTTCTCGGGGGATACGCAGTATTTT. Amino acids: CASSQDTFSGDTQYF.

J is TRBJ2-6 and V is TRBV30, with TRBD1 matching 8 bases. The CDR3 length is 16 residues. The V segment lost 2 bases and the J segment 2 bases; nucleotides outside the gene matches: 5. Germline assignment: CDR1 GTSNPN and CDR2 SVGIG (reference sequence). CDR3 DNA: TGTGCCTGGAGTCCACAGGGGGGCCCTGGGGCCAACGTCCTGACTTTC. Translating gives CAWSPQGGPGANVLTF.

For the CDR3, the DNA is TGTGCCAGCAGCCCAGGGACAGGGGGTTTTCTCCCTAATAATTCACCCCTCCACTTT. Encoded protein: CASSPGTGGFLPNNSPLHF. This chain joins TRBV11-2 and TRBJ1-6; 11 nucleotides match TRBD1. The CDR3 is 19 residues long. CDR1 and CDR2 from the germline V gene are SGHAT and FQNNGV. Germline trimming cut 5 bases from V and 5 bases from J; bases unmatched to any gene: 14.

The V and J genes are TRBV6-5 and TRBJ1-2; D perhaps matches TRBD1 (5 bases). Germline V gene data show CDR1 as MNHEY and CDR2 as SVGAGI. V was pared by 8 bases and J by 3 bases, with 13 bases between. This CDR3 comprises 13 residues. The chain's CDR3 is CASFGASYYGYTF. As DNA, the CDR3 is TGTGCCAGCTTTGGGGCCTCATACTATGGCTACACCTTC.

This chain uses TRBV30 with TRBJ1-1; D not certain. In germline, CDR1 is GTSNPN, CDR2 SVGIG (reference sequence). V was trimmed by 2 bases and J by 11 bases, leaving 15 bases between them. The CDR3 sequence is 12 residues long. In nucleotides, the CDR3 is TGTGCCTGGAGTTCCGAGGGCTTAGAGGCTTTCTTT. Translated, it gives CAWSSEGLEAFF.

The chain recombines TRBV7-2 with TRBJ1-1, with unresolved D. The CDR3 spans 15 residues. Germline assignment: CDR1 SGHTA and CDR2 FQGNSA. Trimming stripped 0 bases from V and 1 base from J, with 9 bases between. The CDR3 bases are TGTGCCAGCAGCTTAGCGTCAGATCCGAACACTGAAGCTTTCTTT. The encoded protein is CASSLASDPNTEAFF.

The chain couples TRBV19 to TRBJ2-7, with TRBD2 as a possible D gene (5 bases). The CDR3 is made up of 13 amino acids. CDR1 and CDR2 (germline): LNHDA, SQIVND (reference sequence). V lost 6 bases, J lost 5 bases, and 14 bases lay in between. CDR3 protein: CASSPPQEDEQYF. In nucleotides, the CDR3 is TGTGCCAGTAGCCCACCCCAGGAGGACGAGCAGTACTTC.

The chain combines TRBV27 with TRBJ2-1, with TRBD2 identical over 8 bases. Looked up from germline, CDR1 is MNHEY and CDR2 is SMNVEV (reference sequence). Trimming cost V 2 bases and J 6 bases; bases outside gene matches: 9. The CDR3 covers 16 residues. In nucleotides, the CDR3 is TGTGCCAGCAGTTTAAGGCGGGGGGTCCTTTTCAATGAGCAGTTCTTC. This codes for CASSLRRGVLFNEQFF.

This clone occurred once. The chain joins TRBV6-5 to TRBJ1-2; TRBD1 matches at 8 bases. The CDR3 runs to 13 residues. J lost 4 bases, V lost 6 bases, and 4 bases had no gene match. The V gene's germline CDR1 is MNHEY and CDR2 SVGAGI. CDR3 in amino acids: CASSPQGGYGYTF. The CDR3 nucleotides are TGTGCCAGCAGCCCACAGGGGGGCTATGGCTACACCTTC.

The chain uses TRBV10-3 and TRBJ2-1, with 7 bases fitting TRBD2. Germline V lookup: CDR1 ENHRY, CDR2 SYGVKD. The CDR3 contains 15 residues. The ends lost 6 bases at V and 8 bases at J; junction bases unmatched: 13. In DNA, the CDR3 is TGTGCCATCAGCCTTCCCCAGGAGCGGGGCCATGAGCAGTTCTTC. Its protein is CAISLPQERGHEQFF.

This chain joins TRBV18 and TRBJ1-5, with a weak D call TRBD1 (5 bases). This CDR3 is 12 amino acids long. Trimming pared 8 bases from V and 1 base from J, leaving 6 bases between. The germline gives CDR1 KGHSH, CDR2 LQKENI. CDR3 DNA sequence: TGTGCCAGCCGGGGGAGCAATCAGCCCCAGCATTTT. As protein: CASRGSNQPQHF.

This clone was detected only once. The genes are TRBV27 and TRBJ1-4; 7 positions agree with TRBD1. With V trimmed by 4 bases and J by 5 bases, 4 bases remained unmatched. CDR3 length equals 14 residues. In germline, CDR1 is MNHEY, CDR2 SMNVEV (reference sequence). CDR3 DNA sequence: TGTGCCAGCAGTTCGGACAGGCGGAATGAAAAACTGTTTTTT. Its protein is CASSSDRRNEKLFF. The variable domain in full, completed from reference TRBV27 and TRBJ1-4, reads EAQVTQNPRYLITVTGKKLTVTCSQNMNHEYMSWYRQDPGLGLRQIYYSMNVEVTDKGDVPEGYKVSRKEKRNFPLILESPSPNQTSLYFCASSSDRRNEKLFFGSGTQLSVL.

The rearrangement links TRBV14 to TRBJ2-7, with 12 bases that match TRBD1. Germline loops: CDR1 SGHDN, CDR2 FVKESK. Trimming cost V 3 bases and J 7 bases; bases outside gene matches: 7. The CDR3 has 15 residues. CDR3 sequence: CASSHPGQGALEQYF. CDR3 nucleotide sequence: TGTGCCAGCAGCCACCCGGGACAGGGGGCGTTGGAGCAGTACTTC.

J is TRBJ2-5 and V is TRBV5-6; the D gene is possibly TRBD2 (5 bases). The CDR3 sequence is 15 residues long. Germline CDR1 reads SGHDT; CDR2 reads YYEEEE. V lost 5 bases, J lost 5 bases, and 19 bases lay in between. CDR3 nucleotide sequence: TGTGCCAGCAGTTCGGGGTTTTCTCAAGAGGAGACCCAGTACTTC. This sequence encodes CASSSGFSQEETQYF.

This chain connects TRBV7-8 to TRBJ1-5; D is uncertain. The V and J ends lost 5 bases and 4 bases respectively, with 15 bases between them. The V gene's germline CDR1 is SGHVS and CDR2 FQNEAQ. The CDR3 totals 15 residues. The CDR3 nucleotides read TGTGCCAGCAGCAAAGACACTCGGGGAAATCAGCCCCAGCATTTT. Protein product: CASSKDTRGNQPQHF.

The rearrangement links TRBV6-5 to TRBJ1-2, with D possibly TRBD1 on 6 matching bases. The CDR3 spans 14 residues. V was trimmed by 7 bases and J by 5 bases, leaving 17 bases between them. The germline CDR1 and CDR2 sequences are MNHEY and SVGAGI. The CDR3: CASIENWGRYGYTF. Written as DNA, the CDR3 is TGTGCCAGCATCGAAAATTGGGGGCGGTATGGCTACACCTTC.

This clone has just one count. The chain combines TRBV5-1 with TRBJ2-7, with D maybe TRBD2 (5 bases). CDR3 size: 13 residues. The ends were cut back, 2 bases at V and 7 bases at J, with 13 bases in the middle. Looked up from germline, CDR1 is SGHRS and CDR2 is YFSETQ. The CDR3 DNA is TGCGCCAGCAGCTTTGGCTTGGGAGAGGAGCAGTACTTC. Residues: CASSFGLGEEQYF.

The V and J genes are TRBV3-1 (or the pseudogene TRBV3-2) and TRBJ1-1, with D possibly TRBD1 on 5 matching bases. The CDR3 has 14 residues. Germline CDR1 and CDR2: LGHDT and YNNKEL (reference sequence). V shed 4 bases and J shed 3 bases, with 12 bases lying between them. CDR3 nucleotides: TGTGCCAGCAGCCCCTGGGGGGTCGACACTGAAGCTTTCTTT. This gives the protein CASSPWGVDTEAFF.

Comments on this clone: Compared with germline, one end of the junction differs, possibly owing to a read error. V is TRBV30 and J is TRBJ1-2; possible D gene TRBD1, 6 bases. Germline CDR1 is GTSNPN and CDR2 is SVGIG (reference sequence). The CDR3 loop spans 10 amino acids. CDR3 in DNA: TGTGCCTCCGGACAGCAGGGCCAAGTCTTC. Protein sequence: CASGQQGQVF.

The chain links TRBV19 to TRBJ2-5; 9 bases are a match to TRBD2. The germline gives CDR1 LNHDA, CDR2 SQIVND (reference sequence). CDR3 length: 17 residues. J gave up 4 bases and V 5 bases, and 14 bases lay outside the gene matches. CDR3 bases: TGTGCCAGTAGTCCACGGTGGGCGGGGGGGCCTTTAGAGACCCAGTACTTC. Amino acid sequence: CASSPRWAGGPLETQYF.

The chain is built from TRBV19 and TRBJ1-3; D is ambiguous. Germline loops: CDR1 LNHDA, CDR2 SQIVND (reference sequence). The CDR3 length is 14 residues. The germline V and J ends were trimmed by 6 bases and 2 bases, with 11 bases remaining between them. The CDR3 nucleotides are TGTGCCAGTAGAGCGGGTTTTCCTGGAAACACCATATATTTT. This gives the protein CASRAGFPGNTIYF.

V gene TRBV5-1 combines with J gene TRBJ2-1; 8 bases agree with TRBD2. V trimming: 2 bases; J trimming: 1 base; junction bases outside the gene matches: 2. Germline V gene lookup returns CDR1 SGHRS and CDR2 YFSETQ. The CDR3 totals 15 residues. The CDR3 region is CASSLAGESYNEQFF. The CDR3, as DNA: TGCGCCAGCAGCTTAGCGGGAGAATCCTACAATGAGCAGTTCTTC.

Only a few counts were recorded for this clone. The genes are TRBV19 and TRBJ1-1; no firm D call. Looked up from germline, CDR1 is LNHDA and CDR2 is SQIVND (reference sequence). V was cut by 6 bases and J by 11 bases, with 25 bases left in between. This CDR3 is built from 15 residues. The CDR3 coding sequence is TGTGCCAGTAGCGATGGGAGGACCTTTATTTCAAGGGCTTTCTTT. This encodes CASSDGRTFISRAFF.

The chain couples TRBV7-9 to TRBJ2-3; possibly TRBD1 for D (5 bases). V dropped 4 bases and J dropped 10 bases, with 18 bases sitting between them. The germline V gene has CDR1 SEHNR and CDR2 FQNEAQ (reference sequence). This CDR3 spans 14 amino acids. The CDR3 nucleotides read TGTGCCAGCAGCTCCCAAAGTAGGGGATGGGCGCAGTATTTT. Protein sequence: CASSSQSRGWAQYF.

This CDR3 reads CASSGGTSLYEQYF. The CDR3 DNA follows: TGTGCCAGTAGTGGGGGGACTAGCCTCTACGAGCAGTACTTC. This chain links TRBV19 with TRBJ2-7; 9 bases are shared with TRBD2. Losses at the gene ends were 5 bases for V and 3 bases for J; bases not matched to a gene: 5. CDR1 is LNHDA and CDR2 is SQIVND in the germline V gene (reference sequence). The CDR3 totals 14 residues.

This chain joins TRBV19 and TRBJ1-5, with 8 bases lining up with TRBD1. Germline CDR1 is LNHDA and CDR2 is SQIVND (reference sequence). The CDR3 is 17 amino acids. V was pared by 3 bases and J by 2 bases, with 9 bases of the junction left unmatched. CDR3 nucleotide sequence: TGTGCCAGTAGTATGACAGGGGCGGTTGTAGGCAATCAGCCCCAGCATTTT. Translated, it gives CASSMTGAVVGNQPQHF.

V is TRBV14 and J is TRBJ2-5; no clear D. The CDR3 is 13 amino acids. Germline CDR1 and CDR2: SGHDN and FVKESK. Trimming took 0 bases from V and 6 from J, leaving 8 bases between them. The DNA for the CDR3 is TGTGCCAGCAGCCAAGATTCTACGCAGACCCAGTACTTC. It is translated as CASSQDSTQTQYF.

This rearrangement joins TRBV28 to TRBJ1-5, with D perhaps matching TRBD1 (5 bases). In germline, CDR1 is MDHEN, CDR2 SYDVKM. The V gene lost 3 bases and the J gene lost 7 bases, with 19 bases spanning the gap. The CDR3 spans 16 residues. For the CDR3, the DNA is TGTGCCAGCAGTTTGAGGCAGGGTTATAGAGGACAGCCCCAGCATTTT. It is translated as CASSLRQGYRGQPQHF.

The chain joins TRBV7-8 to TRBJ2-5; a weak D match, TRBD2 (7 bases). In germline, CDR1 is SGHVS, CDR2 FQNEAQ. V was pared by 10 bases and J by 1 base, with 16 bases between. CDR3 size: 14 residues. CDR3 nucleotide sequence: TGTGCCACCACTAGGGGGGGGGCCCAAGAGACCCAGTACTTC. As protein: CATTRGGAQETQYF.